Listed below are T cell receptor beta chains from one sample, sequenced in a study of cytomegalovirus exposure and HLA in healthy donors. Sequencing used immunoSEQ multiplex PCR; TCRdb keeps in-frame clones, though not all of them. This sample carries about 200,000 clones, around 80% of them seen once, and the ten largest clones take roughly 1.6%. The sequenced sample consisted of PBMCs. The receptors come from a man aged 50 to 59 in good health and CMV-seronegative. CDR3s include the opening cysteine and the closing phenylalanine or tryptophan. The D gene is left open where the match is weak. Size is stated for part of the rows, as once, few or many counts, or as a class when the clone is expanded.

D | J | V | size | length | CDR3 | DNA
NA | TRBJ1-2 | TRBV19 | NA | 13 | CASSPNGGYGYTF | TGTGCCAGTAGTCCTAACGGGGGGTATGGCTACACCTTC
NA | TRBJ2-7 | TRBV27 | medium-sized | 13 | CASSFGAGLEQYF | TGTGCCAGCAGTTTCGGAGCAGGGCTCGAGCAGTACTTC
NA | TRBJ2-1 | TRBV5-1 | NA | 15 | CASRLGPPMRNEQFF | TGCGCCAGCCGCCTTGGGCCCCCGATGCGCAATGAGCAGTTCTTC
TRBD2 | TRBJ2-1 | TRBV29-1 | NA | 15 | CSVEAGGSSYNEQFF | TGCAGCGTTGAAGCGGGGGGATCCTCCTACAATGAGCAGTTCTTC
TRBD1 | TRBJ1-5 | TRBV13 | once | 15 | CASSLGQGAVQPQHF | TGTGCCAGCAGCTTGGGACAGGGGGCAGTTCAGCCCCAGCATTTT
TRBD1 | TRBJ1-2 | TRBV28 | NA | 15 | CASSLGTGGTYGYTF | TGTGCCAGCAGTTTGGGTACAGGGGGCACCTATGGCTACACCTTC
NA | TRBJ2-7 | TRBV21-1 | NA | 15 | CASSKAQDSAYEQYF | TGTGCCAGCAGCAAAGCGCAGGACAGTGCCTACGAGCAGTACTTC
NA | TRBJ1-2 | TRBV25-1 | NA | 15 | CASSETRAGSYGYTF | TGTGCCAGCAGTGAAACGAGGGCTGGCAGCTATGGCTACACCTTC
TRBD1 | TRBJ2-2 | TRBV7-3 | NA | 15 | CASSRQGEAAGELFF | TGTGCCAGCAGTAGACAGGGGGAGGCGGCCGGGGAGCTGTTTTTT
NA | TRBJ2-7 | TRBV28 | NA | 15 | CASSPTAGGSYEQYF | TGTGCCAGCAGCCCAACCGCCGGGGGTAGCTACGAGCAGTACTTC
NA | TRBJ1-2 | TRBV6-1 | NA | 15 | CASSGAVAANYGYTF | TGTGCCAGCAGTGGGGCAGTTGCTGCTAACTATGGCTACACCTTC
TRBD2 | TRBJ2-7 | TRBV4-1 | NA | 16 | CASSQDSAGARYEQYF | TGCGCCAGCAGCCAAGATTCCGCGGGAGCACGGTATGAGCAGTACTTC
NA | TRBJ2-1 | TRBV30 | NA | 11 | CAWSVMEGQFF | TGTGCCTGGAGTGTAATGGAGGGGCAGTTCTTC
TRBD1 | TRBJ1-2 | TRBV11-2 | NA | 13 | CASSVGQGPGYTF | TGTGCCAGCAGCGTAGGACAGGGCCCTGGCTACACCTTC
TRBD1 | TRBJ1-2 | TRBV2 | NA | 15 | CASRVGQGVINGYTF | TGTGCCAGCAGGGTAGGACAGGGAGTCATCAATGGCTACACCTTC
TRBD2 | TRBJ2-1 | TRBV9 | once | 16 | CASSVAAGRALGEQFF | TGTGCCAGCAGCGTAGCTGCGGGGAGGGCCCTAGGTGAGCAGTTCTTC
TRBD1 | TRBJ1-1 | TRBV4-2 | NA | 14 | CASSKQGGPTEAFF | TGTGCCAGCAGCAAACAGGGGGGGCCCACTGAAGCTTTCTTT
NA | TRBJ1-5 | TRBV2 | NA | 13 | CASKYTRNQPQHF | TGTGCCAGCAAATACACCCGCAATCAGCCCCAGCATTTT
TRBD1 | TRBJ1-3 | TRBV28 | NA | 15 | CASSEQGAGSNTIYF | TGTGCCAGCAGTGAACAGGGGGCCGGTTCAAACACCATATATTTT
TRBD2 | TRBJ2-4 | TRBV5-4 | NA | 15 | CASSFKREVKNIQYF | TGTGCCAGCAGCTTTAAGCGGGAAGTCAAAAACATTCAGTACTTC